The T cell receptor (beta chain) under discussion was sequenced for a study of T cells in Graves' hyperthyroidism and ophthalmopathy. A few counts support this clonotype. The antigen remains undetermined. The V segment lost 5 bases and the J segment 5 bases; nucleotides outside the gene matches: 23. CDR1 and CDR2 (germline): SGHAT, FQNNGV. The CDR3 runs to 19 residues. RNA transcripts yielded amplified TCR beta CDR3 regions. Researchers ran a first-round RT-PCR on the TCR CDR3 using the HTBI primer set. Each CDR3 protein is one row after TCRdb ran MiXCR on the multiplex PCR reads. This sample has approximately 690,000 distinct CDR3 sequences, with less than 25% found just once. Lactation, pregnancy, other autoimmune disease or uncontrolled infection excluded patients. Regarding the study as a whole: The authors' 13 V-J model separated ophthalmopathy from stable hyperthyroidism. Expanded thyroid clonotypes (above 0.001) were mostly also found in blood.

The sequence came from a man between 25 and 39 years old with Graves' ophthalmopathy. Material for sequencing was blood. The chain combines TRBV11-2 with TRBJ2-5, with 7 bases aligning to TRBD1. CDR3 sequence: CASSPVIGGLGTGSETQYF. The DNA for the CDR3 is TGTGCCAGCAGCCCAGTTATAGGGGGCTTAGGTACGGGGAGTGAGACCCAGTACTTC.